A selection of T cell receptor beta chains follows, all from one sample in a study of blood T cells in healthy people across ages. TCRdb reanalysed the 5' RACE reads using MiXCR and keeps one entry per CDR3 protein. The repertoire has 890,000 or so distinct CDR3 sequences, approximately 59% of them found once; the top ten carry around a quarter. Sequenced: blood. The receptors here all came from a man younger than 40 in good health. Each CDR3 is given with its conserved first and last residue. The D gene is left open where the match is weak. Some rows mark clone size as missing; the rest say once, few, many or name a class of expanded clone.

v_gene	abundance	d_gene	j_gene	CDR3nt	CDR3aa
TRBV6-2/TRBV6-3	.	.	TRBJ2-3	TGTGCCAGCAGTTATGCCGGGTCTAGCACAGATACGCAGTATTTT	CASSYAGSSTDTQYF
TRBV6-4	.	.	TRBJ2-7	TGTGCCAGCAGTGACTCGACGGGCGGCAATGAGCAGTACTTC	CASSDSTGGNEQYF
TRBV7-2	once	TRBD2	TRBJ2-3	TGTGCCAGCAGCATTAGCGGGGGCCCCACAGATACGCAGTATTTT	CASSISGGPTDTQYF
TRBV7-9	.	TRBD2	TRBJ2-1	TGTGCCAGCAGCTCAAACCGGGGGGAAACCTACAATGAGCAGTTCTTC	CASSSNRGETYNEQFF
TRBV7-2	.	TRBD2	TRBJ2-3	TGTGCCAGCAGCCGAGCGGGGGTGGATACGCAGTATTTT	CASSRAGVDTQYF
TRBV12-3/TRBV12-4	few	TRBD1	TRBJ2-1	TGTGCCAGCAGTTTTCCCGGACAGGGGGAGGTAGATGAGCAGTTCTTC	CASSFPGQGEVDEQFF
TRBV3-1	.	TRBD1	TRBJ2-7	TGTGCCAGCAGCCAAGCTGGACAGGGGTCCGTCGGCGAGCAGTACTTC	CASSQAGQGSVGEQYF
TRBV28	.	.	TRBJ2-6	TGTGCCAGCAACGGACTTTCCTCTGGGGCCAACGTCCTGACTTTC	CASNGLSSGANVLTF
TRBV3-1	.	.	TRBJ1-5	TGTGCCAGCAGCCAAGGGCACTCCAGCAATCAGCCCCAGCATTTT	CASSQGHSSNQPQHF
TRBV5-1	.	.	TRBJ2-1	TGCGCCAGCAGCTTGGCCGGAATCACCAACAATGAGCAGTTCTTC	CASSLAGITNNEQFF
TRBV20-1	.	TRBD1	TRBJ1-4	TGCAGTGCTATCGACAGGGGGGGTACTAATGAAAAACTGTTTTTT	CSAIDRGGTNEKLFF
TRBV7-2	few	.	TRBJ1-6	TGTGCCAGCAGCTTCATCAGGGGACATAATTCACCCCTCCACTTT	CASSFIRGHNSPLHF
TRBV2	.	TRBD1	TRBJ2-3	TGTGCCGGCAGACAGGGGTCGGATACGCAGTATTTT	CAGRQGSDTQYF
TRBV20-1	.	.	TRBJ2-2	TGCAGTGCTCGAGACAGGTCGAACACCGGGGAGCTGTTTTTT	CSARDRSNTGELFF
TRBV5-5	.	.	TRBJ1-4	TGTGCCAGCAGCTTGGCAGGGGCGCTAACAACTAATGAAAAACTGTTTTTT	CASSLAGALTTNEKLFF
TRBV4-2	.	.	TRBJ1-6	TGTGCCAGCAGCCAAGAACAATCTGCTAATTCACCCCTCCACTTT	CASSQEQSANSPLHF
TRBV25-1	.	.	TRBJ2-7	TGTGCCAGCAGTATGTTGGGGGACGAGCAGTACTTC	CASSMLGDEQYF
TRBV4-1	few	TRBD1	TRBJ2-5	TGCGCCAGCAGCCAAGTTGGGACAGGGGCTAAAGAGACCCAGTACTTC	CASSQVGTGAKETQYF
TRBV29-1	.	.	TRBJ2-7	TGCAGCGCCTACCTCACAGGTCCGTGGGACGAGCAGTACTTC	CSAYLTGPWDEQYF
TRBV7-9	.	.	TRBJ2-7	TGTGCCAGCAGCAAAGGGACGATCGAGGTCTACGAGCAGTACTTC	CASSKGTIEVYEQYF
TRBV4-2	.	.	TRBJ2-5	TGTGCCAGCAGCCCGAGCTGGGAGTACCAAGAGACTCAGTACTTC	CASSPSWEYQETQYF
TRBV5-1	.	.	TRBJ2-7	TGCGCCAGCAGCTTGCCGGGGGAAAATCGCTACGAGCAGTACTTC	CASSLPGENRYEQYF
TRBV11-2	.	TRBD2	TRBJ2-5	TGTGCCAGCAGCCCCAGCGGGGGGCCCAATGAGCAGTACTTC	CASSPSGGPNEQYF
TRBV7-9	.	TRBD1	TRBJ1-2	TGTGCCAGCAGCTTAGGTCCAGGGGGCCTCGACTACACCTTC	CASSLGPGGLDYTF
TRBV28	few	TRBD2	TRBJ2-7	TGTGCCAGCAGTTTACCCTTTAGCGGGGGGGACTACGAGCAGTACTTC	CASSLPFSGGDYEQYF
TRBV20-1	.	.	TRBJ2-7	TGCAGTGCTAGTTATTCACTATGGAACGAGCAGTACTTC	CSASYSLWNEQYF
TRBV4-3	.	TRBD1	TRBJ2-7	TGCGCCAGCAGCCAAGGAACCGGGACAGGGGTCCCCTACGAGCAGTACTTC	CASSQGTGTGVPYEQYF
TRBV12-3/TRBV12-4	.	.	TRBJ1-2	TGTGCCGGCAGTTTATCCCCCATTCTCGTCCCAGACTACACCTTC	CAGSLSPILVPDYTF
TRBV20-1	.	.	TRBJ2-1	TGCAGTGCTAGAGATCCTCGCAATGAGCAGTTCTTC	CSARDPRNEQFF
TRBV28	once	.	TRBJ2-4	TGTGCCAGCAGTATAAGCTCGGGCAGCCTAGCCAAAAACATTCAGTACTTC	CASSISSGSLAKNIQYF
TRBV28	many	.	TRBJ2-7	TGTGCCAGCAGTTTAAATACGTACGAGCAGTACTTC	CASSLNTYEQYF
TRBV6-2/TRBV6-3	.	TRBD2	TRBJ2-7	TGTGCCAGCAGTACTGAGCGGGGGAACGAGCAGTACTTC	CASSTERGNEQYF
TRBV5-1	many	.	TRBJ2-5	TGTGCCAGCAGCTCTGGGCAAGAGACCCAGTACTTC	CASSSGQETQYF
TRBV9	once	.	TRBJ2-1	TGTGCCAGCAGCGCTACCACCCTAGGTTTCTGGGAGCAGTTCTTC	CASSATTLGFWEQFF
TRBV11-2	.	.	TRBJ2-3	TGTGCCAGCAGCTTAGAAAACACGGAAACGCAGTATTTT	CASSLENTETQYF
TRBV29-1	few	.	TRBJ2-7	TGCAGCGTTGAATGGGCAGGGAAAGGGAACGAGCAGTACTTC	CSVEWAGKGNEQYF
TRBV7-2	.	.	TRBJ2-2	TGTGCCAGCGCCGGGGGCACCGGGGAGCTGTTTTTT	CASAGGTGELFF
TRBV12-3/TRBV12-4	.	.	TRBJ2-3	TGTGCCAGCAGTTTACTACCCACAGATACGCAGTATTTT	CASSLLPTDTQYF
TRBV7-6	.	.	TRBJ2-7	TGTGCCGGCAGCTCCGGGTCAAATCAGGGCTACGAGCAGTACTTC	CAGSSGSNQGYEQYF
TRBV4-1	.	.	TRBJ2-7	TGCGCCGGCAGCCAAGGGGGAGGGGGCTACGAGCAGTACTTC	CAGSQGGGGYEQYF
TRBV28	.	.	TRBJ2-5	TGTGCCAGCAGTCCACACATGGGGCAAGAGACCCAGTACTTC	CASSPHMGQETQYF